The 15 T cell receptor beta chains below all came from one sample that was sequenced in a study of Ad26.COV2.S vaccination and SARS-CoV-2 variants. Treatment here: around 19 received Ad26.COV2.S at low or high dose, single or two shots; 5 received placebo; per-sample allocation not given. Vaccine and placebo recipients were sampled on day 63 after the first injection. Libraries were prepared by immunoSEQ multiplex PCR; TCRdb keeps only in-frame clonotypes and omits some of them. The table lists about 350,000 clones, about 87% of them singletons. Specimen: peripheral blood, collected in a trial of Ad26.COV2.S vaccine versus placebo. Receptors were obtained from a person between 18 and 59 years old who received the Ad26.COV2.S COVID-19 vaccine or a placebo.

The chain combines TRBV5-4 with TRBJ1-2; a possible D gene is TRBD1 (5 bases). The V gene's germline CDR1 is SGHNT and CDR2 YYREEE (reference sequence). The CDR3 loop spans 17 amino acids. V dropped 4 bases and J dropped 0 bases, with 19 bases sitting between them. CDR3 in amino acids: CASSPGPGGDTNYGYTF. CDR3 coding DNA: TGTGCCAGCAGCCCCGGTCCTGGGGGAGATACTAACTATGGCTACACCTTC.

This clone is categorized as large. V usage is TRBV28 and J usage is TRBJ2-1; 11 bases line up with TRBD1. This CDR3 has 18 residues. V trimming: 8 bases; J trimming: 0 bases; junction bases outside the gene matches: 12. The germline CDR1 and CDR2 sequences are MDHEN and SYDVKM. The CDR3 DNA is TGTGCCAGCCTCCCAGGGGACAGGGGGAGCCTCTCCTACAATGAGCAGTTCTTC. Amino acids: CASLPGDRGSLSYNEQFF.

The V call is TRBV7-3, the J call TRBJ1-6; D is perhaps TRBD1 (6 bases). The CDR3 runs to 18 residues. Trimming removed 0 bases from V and 10 bases from J, with 22 bases in between. Germline CDR1 reads SGHTA; CDR2 reads FQGTGA. CDR3: CASSLTGSTGKKESPLHF. As DNA, the CDR3 is TGTGCCAGCAGCTTAACAGGGTCAACAGGGAAAAAGGAGTCACCCCTCCACTTT.

The chain links TRBV2 to TRBJ2-1, with D possibly matching TRBD2 (6 bases). The CDR3 runs 16 residues. Germline assignment: CDR1 SNHLY and CDR2 FYNNEI. Trimming left V 2 bases short and J 7 bases short, with 18 bases between. The CDR3 DNA reads TGTGCCAGCAGTGAACAGCCTAACGGGGGTATGAATGAGCAGTTCTTC. This codes for CASSEQPNGGMNEQFF.

In this sample, this clone turned up once. V is TRBV7-9 and J is TRBJ2-7; 13 nucleotides align to TRBD2. The CDR3 extends over 19 amino acids. Germline V gives CDR1 SEHNR, CDR2 FQNEAQ (reference sequence). V lost 0 bases to trimming and J lost 6 bases; unmatched junction nucleotides: 14. In DNA, the CDR3 is TGTGCCAGCAGCTTAGCGAGACAGGGAGTGGGACTAGCGGGACCCGAGCAGTACTTC. As protein: CASSLARQGVGLAGPEQYF.

J is TRBJ2-1 and V is TRBV5-1, with TRBD2 matching 10 bases. The CDR3 length is 18 residues. Germline CDR1 reads SGHRS; CDR2 reads YFSETQ. V lost 0 bases to trimming and J lost 0 bases; unmatched junction nucleotides: 6. The CDR3 loop is CASSLARTSGSSYNEQFF. The CDR3 coding sequence is TGCGCCAGCAGCTTGGCCCGGACTAGCGGAAGCTCCTACAATGAGCAGTTCTTC.

The chain carries TRBV7-8 and TRBJ1-6; 8 bases map to TRBD1. The CDR3 consists of 17 residues. Germline lookup yields CDR1 SGHVS and CDR2 FQNEAQ. The junction had 9 bases not matched to a gene; V was cut back by 1 base and J by 7 bases. The CDR3 spells CASSLGAGGYGNSPLHF. The DNA of the CDR3 is TGTGCCAGCAGCTTAGGTGCAGGGGGCTATGGCAATTCACCCCTCCACTTT.

Here the CDR3 reads CASSVQSGGAKNIQYF. CDR3 DNA: TGTGCCAGCAGCGTACAGTCCGGGGGAGCCAAAAACATTCAGTACTTC. This sequence joins TRBV9 and TRBJ2-4, with D possibly being TRBD2 (6 bases). Germline-derived CDR1 and CDR2 are SGDLS and YYNGEE. Trimming shortened V by 1 base and J by 0 bases, and 11 bases separated the two germline ends. CDR3 length: 16 residues.

The chain employs TRBV7-9 and TRBJ2-7, with D possibly called TRBD1 or TRBD2 (5 bases each). Trimming shortened V by 5 bases and J by 3 bases, and 23 bases separated the two germline ends. Germline V gives CDR1 SEHNR, CDR2 FQNEAQ (reference sequence). The CDR3 runs to 17 residues. Written as DNA, the CDR3 is TGTGCCAGCAGCCCCCCCGACGTTCGGGGCGCCTACTACGAGCAGTACTTC. Translation: CASSPPDVRGAYYEQYF.

The rearrangement uses TRBV7-3 and TRBJ1-5; no firm D call. The CDR3 contains 14 residues. CDR1 and CDR2 (germline): SGHTA, FQGTGA. The V gene lost 6 bases and the J gene lost 1 base, with 10 bases spanning the gap. CDR3 in amino acids: CASRDTESNQPQHF. The CDR3 DNA sequence: TGTGCCAGCAGGGATACAGAGAGCAATCAGCCCCAGCATTTT. Looking up the rest from reference TRBV7-3 and TRBJ1-5 gives the full variable domain: GAGVSQTPSNKVTEKGKYVELRCDPISGHTALYWYRQSLGQGPEFLIYFQGTGAADDSGLPNDRFFAVRPEGSVSTLKIQRTERGDSAVYLCASRDTESNQPQHFGDGTRLSIL.

This chain links TRBV2 with TRBJ1-1; D ambiguous. V was pared by 7 bases and J by 1 base, with 13 bases between. The CDR3 loop spans 14 amino acids. Germline CDR1 reads SNHLY; CDR2 reads FYNNEI. This chain's CDR3 is CASIRADQNTEAFF. The CDR3, as DNA: TGTGCCAGCATAAGGGCAGACCAGAACACTGAAGCTTTCTTT.

This clone was counted only a few times. This rearrangement joins TRBV3-1 (or the pseudogene TRBV3-2) to TRBJ1-2, with D possibly matching TRBD1 (6 bases). This CDR3 is 13 amino acids long. Germline V lookup: CDR1 LGHDT, CDR2 YNNKEL (reference sequence). V dropped 4 bases and J dropped 8 bases, with 14 bases sitting between them. The chain's CDR3 is CASSPGSGVGYTF. The CDR3 DNA reads TGTGCCAGCAGCCCGGGGTCAGGGGTGGGCTACACCTTC.

Concerning this clone: The sample holds other DNA sequences that translate to the same CDR3. This chain joins TRBV18 and TRBJ2-3, with no clear D. CDR1 and CDR2 (germline): KGHSH, LQKENI. The CDR3 has 14 amino acids. The germline V and J ends were trimmed by 0 bases and 1 base, with 5 bases remaining between them. CDR3 in DNA: TGTGCCAGCTCACCACCCTCGGGCACAGATACGCAGTATTTT. It codes for CASSPPSGTDTQYF.

CDR3 loop: CAISNPGGEQYF. CDR3 DNA: TGTGCCATCAGTAACCCAGGGGGCGAGCAGTACTTC. V and J are TRBV10-3 and TRBJ2-7; TRBD1 agrees at 7 bases. In germline, CDR1 is ENHRY, CDR2 SYGVKD. Unmatched junction bases numbered 4, after V lost 5 bases and J lost 6 bases. The CDR3 is 12 amino acids.

V and J are TRBV5-6 and TRBJ2-1; possibly TRBD1 or TRBD2 for D (5 bases each). Looked up from germline, CDR1 is SGHDT and CDR2 is YYEEEE. Between the trimmed V and J ends, which lost 2 bases and 2 bases, there was a span of 11 bases. The CDR3 spans 15 residues. DNA of the CDR3: TGTGCCAGCAGCTTCCGGGACGGGCCCTACAATGAGCAGTTCTTC. It specifies CASSFRDGPYNEQFF.